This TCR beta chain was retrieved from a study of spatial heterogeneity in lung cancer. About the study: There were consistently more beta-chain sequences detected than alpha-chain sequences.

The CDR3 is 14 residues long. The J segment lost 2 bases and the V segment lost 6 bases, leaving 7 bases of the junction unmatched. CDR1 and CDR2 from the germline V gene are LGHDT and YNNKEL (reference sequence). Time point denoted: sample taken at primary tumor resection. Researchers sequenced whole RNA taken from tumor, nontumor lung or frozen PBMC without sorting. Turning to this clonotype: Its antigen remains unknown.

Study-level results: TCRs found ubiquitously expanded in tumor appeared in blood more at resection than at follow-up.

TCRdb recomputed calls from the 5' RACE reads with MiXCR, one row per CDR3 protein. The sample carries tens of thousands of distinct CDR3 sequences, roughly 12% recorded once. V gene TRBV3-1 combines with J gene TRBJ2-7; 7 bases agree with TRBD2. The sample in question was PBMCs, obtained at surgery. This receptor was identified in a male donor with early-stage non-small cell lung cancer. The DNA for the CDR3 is TGTGCCAGCAGTCTCGGGGGGAGTCCCTACGAGCAGTACTTC. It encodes CASSLGGSPYEQYF.